This section outlines one T cell receptor beta chain sequence together with its context. These data belong to a study of blood T cell repertoires in COVID-19. Generated by immunoSEQ multiplex PCR, the TCRdb table keeps only in-frame clones and is missing some. The table lists over 250,000 clones, over 75% of them singletons, with 1.1% in the top ten. Germline V lookup: CDR1 SGDLS, CDR2 YYNGEE. V lost 0 bases and J lost 4, with 18 bases in between. The CDR3 spans 17 residues. V gene TRBV9 combines with J gene TRBJ2-3; no firm D call. The source is a woman aged 25-40 years who had recovered from COVID-19. The sequencing sample was made of PBMCs or T cells enriched from blood (not recorded which). Written as DNA, the CDR3 is TGTGCCAGCAGCGTAGGATGGGTCTCCAACCAGGCAGATACGCAGTATTTT. Amino acids: CASSVGWVSNQADTQYF.